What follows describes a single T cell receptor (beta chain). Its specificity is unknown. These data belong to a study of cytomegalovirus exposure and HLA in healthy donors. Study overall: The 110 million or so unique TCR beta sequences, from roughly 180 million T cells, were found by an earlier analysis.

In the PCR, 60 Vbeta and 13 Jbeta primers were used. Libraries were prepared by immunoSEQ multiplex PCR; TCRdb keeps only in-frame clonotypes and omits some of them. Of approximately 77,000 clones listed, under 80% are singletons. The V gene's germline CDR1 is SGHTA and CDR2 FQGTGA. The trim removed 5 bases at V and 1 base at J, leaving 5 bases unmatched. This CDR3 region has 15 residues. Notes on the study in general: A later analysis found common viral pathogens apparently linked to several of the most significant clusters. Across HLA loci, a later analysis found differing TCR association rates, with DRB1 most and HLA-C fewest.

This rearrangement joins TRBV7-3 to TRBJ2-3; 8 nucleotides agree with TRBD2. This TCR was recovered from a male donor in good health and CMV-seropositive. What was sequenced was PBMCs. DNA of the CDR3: TGTGCCAGCAGCCCCCAGGGACTAGGCACAGATACGCAGTATTTT. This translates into CASSPQGLGTDTQYF.